This T cell receptor beta chain was captured in a study of blood T cells in healthy people across ages. Overall study: Using template switching, researchers captured about one barcoded beta molecule for each two T cells.

A sample-barcoded 5' primer and a J-beta primer mix were used in a second PCR of about 6 to 12 cycles. TCRdb reprocessed the 5' RACE reads via MiXCR and lists one record per CDR3 protein. The table shows hundreds of thousands of distinct CDR3 sequences, with approximately 53% occurring only once. Sequencing was done on a sample of blood. The TCR originated in a man aged 40-49 years in good health.

Written as DNA, the CDR3 is TGTGCCAGCAGTGCTGTGGGGAAAGGAGAGACCCAGTACTTC. Protein: CASSAVGKGETQYF. The chain is built from TRBV2 and TRBJ2-5; D gene unclear. The CDR3 has 14 amino acids. V was cut by 4 bases and J by 4 bases, with 13 bases left in between. The germline V gene encodes CDR1 SNHLY and CDR2 FYNNEI.